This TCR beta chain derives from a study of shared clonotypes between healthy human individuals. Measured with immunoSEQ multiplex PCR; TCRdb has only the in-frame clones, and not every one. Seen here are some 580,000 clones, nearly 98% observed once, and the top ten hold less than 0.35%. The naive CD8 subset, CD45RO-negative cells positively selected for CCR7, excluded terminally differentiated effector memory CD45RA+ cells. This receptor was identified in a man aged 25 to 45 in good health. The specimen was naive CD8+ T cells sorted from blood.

Here the CDR3 DNA reads TGTGCCAGCAGTTTAGTTGCGGACAGGGGGCGACTTCATCACTATGGCTACACCTTC. Amino acid sequence: CASSLVADRGRLHHYGYTF. This chain joins TRBV28 and TRBJ1-2; TRBD1 matches 11 bases. The V and J ends lost 2 bases and 3 bases, in that order; junction bases with no gene match: 14. Looked up from germline, CDR1 is MDHEN and CDR2 is SYDVKM. The CDR3 consists of 19 residues.